The T cell receptor (beta chain) described here comes from a study of vaccination effects on CD4 cells after COVID-19 (dated by TCRdb to between 2021 and 2022). With respect to the entire study: Across the study, the median time from the second dose to post-vaccine sampling was 72 days (range 14 to 241). SARS-CoV-2 spike-specific CD4+ TCR repertoires were compared before and after mRNA vaccination in COVID-19 convalescent patients and in infection-naive vaccine recipients. Cultures from other donors in the study were sequenced using the Oncomine TCR Beta short-read assay on an Illumina iSeq 100. A total of 10 COVID-19 convalescent patients and a handful of SARS-CoV-2-naive healthy vaccine recipients were included in the full study.

The research as a whole found: Limitations of the study were the small number of convalescent patients and the absence of early post-infection timepoints. Among healthy vaccine recipients, nearly all vaccine-induced clones were SARS-CoV-2 mono-reactive, and only 1 of 255 was cross-reactive with common cold coronaviruses. At late post-vaccination timepoints, both infection-induced and vaccine-induced clones showed marked clonal contraction, consistent with waning T cell responses.

From its cysteine to its phenylalanine, the CDR3 spans 15 amino acids. The sequence is cut down to CDR3 DNA, 45 bases in frame from base 1. Cut back by 2 bases and 1 base, the V and J ends lie 9 bases apart. Via the germline V gene (reference sequence), CDR1 is MNHNY and CDR2 SVGAGI. To identify antigen-specific CD4+ T cell clonotypes by their expansion, the ViraFEST assay first stimulated PBMC with viral peptide pools and then applied TCR sequencing. After around 11 days of culture, CD4+ T cells were isolated with the EasySep CD4+ T cell isolation kit. Each participant got two doses of an mRNA SARS-CoV-2 vaccine, either BNT162b2 or mRNA-1273. Negative nucleocapsid antibody results before and after vaccination confirmed that the healthy vaccine recipients had no prior SARS-CoV-2 infection. Each well held some 1.9 million PBMC cultured in IMDM containing 5% human AB serum, about 10 IU/ml IL-2 and gentamicin, along with about 9.3 ug/ml peptides. Half of the culture medium was replaced with fresh IL-2-containing medium on days 3 and 7. Unless otherwise noted, each peptide stimulation condition was cultured in triplicate wells. Using Ficoll-Paque Plus gradient centrifugation, PBMC were separated from whole blood and then either used fresh or cryopreserved at -140C. The spike proteins of SARS-CoV-2 and of the common cold coronaviruses HCoV-NL63, HCoV-OC43 and HCoV-229E were spanned by overlapping peptide pools. The QIAamp micro DNA kit was used to extract genomic DNA from the cultured CD4+ T cells.

Note on this clone: Its antigen is unknown. No much larger clonotype is one base removed from it; base qualities were not supplied. Other DNA sequences in this sample translate to the same CDR3.

The library was prepared using the immunoSEQ multiplex PCR assay. DNA from the CD4+ T cells that had been cultured and isolated underwent TCR beta CDR3 sequencing. Regarding the original processing steps: The analysis removed non-productive TCR sequences, trimmed reads to the CDR3 region, and retained only CDR3s that were 7 or more amino acids long. The MANAFEST web app was used to identify antigen-specific clonotypes by comparing expansion in peptide wells with expansion in reference cultures. For clones to be considered positive, expansion at FDR<0.05 versus reference and all other wells, an odds ratio above 5, and a frequency above 0.1% in two replicate wells were required. A clonotype was called cross-reactive if it was significantly expanded both in SARS-CoV-2 spike wells and in at least one common cold coronavirus spike condition. Using the stringdist R package, CDR3 similarity was measured by Levenshtein distance, and unrooted trees were constructed with ape in R 3.6.1. TCRdb retrieved this table from immuneACCESS and kept in-frame rearrangements only. Not all clones are present; in checked studies, unresolved V genes account for under half, and no reason is known for the remainder. V, J and clone size are taken as reported in that table, and D and trimming were inferred from the DNA itself. The sample has 25,000 to 35,000 clones on record, roughly 68% of them singletons. The biggest ten clones account for 15% to 20% of the sample.

The sequence is built from TRBV6-6 and TRBJ2-1; perhaps TRBD1 is the D gene, with 5 bases matching. This specimen consisted of CD4+ T cells from PBMCs cultured with HCoV-OC43 spike peptides, obtained after COVID-19 vaccination. What the cell subset or site label conveys for this sample: HCoV-OC43 spike overlapping peptide pool stimulation. The TCR sequence derives from a human donor who received a COVID-19 vaccine. The nucleotide sequence reads TGTGCCAGCAGTTACGAGGCAGGGTCCTACAATGAGCAGTTCTTC. Translated, it gives CASSYEAGSYNEQFF.